A selection of T cell receptor beta chains follows, all from one sample in a study of T cells in Graves' hyperthyroidism and ophthalmopathy. In TCRdb, the multiplex PCR reads were re-called with MiXCR into one record per CDR3 protein. The table lists more than 650,000 distinct CDR3 sequences, 12% to 15% of them singletons. Source material: blood. The receptor set was obtained from a woman aged 18-29 years with Graves' hyperthyroidism. Each CDR3 is given with its conserved first and last residue. D genes are given only for firm matches. The size entry is marked missing in some rows and otherwise reads once, few, many or a size class.

CDR3 DNA: TGTGCCAGCAGTCCTCCTAGCGCCATCCCTAATGAGCAGTTCTTC
CDR3 protein: CASSPPSAIPNEQFF
J gene: TRBJ2-1
D gene: NA
clone size: many
V gene: TRBV12-3/TRBV12-4

CDR3 DNA: TGTGCCAGCAGCCAAAACCGGGGGCCAGGAGACCACACAGATACGCAGTATTTT
CDR3 protein: CASSQNRGPGDHTDTQYF
J gene: TRBJ2-3
D gene: NA
clone size: few
V gene: TRBV3-1

CDR3 DNA: TGTGCCAGTGGCGGAGTCTATAGCGGGAGTCCCCACAATGAGCAGTTCTTC
CDR3 protein: CASGGVYSGSPHNEQFF
J gene: TRBJ2-1
D gene: TRBD2
clone size: few
V gene: TRBV19

CDR3 DNA: TGCGCCAGCAGCCAAGCAAGCGCCTCGGAGACCCAGTACTTC
CDR3 protein: CASSQASASETQYF
J gene: TRBJ2-5
D gene: NA
clone size: many
V gene: TRBV4-1

CDR3 DNA: TGTGCCAGCTGGGGGGGGGCGGGGGAGCAGTACTTC
CDR3 protein: CASWGGAGEQYF
J gene: TRBJ2-7
D gene: NA
clone size: many
V gene: TRBV12-3/TRBV12-4

CDR3 DNA: TGTGCCAGCTCACCAAAACAGGTCACAGATACGCAGTATTTT
CDR3 protein: CASSPKQVTDTQYF
J gene: TRBJ2-3
D gene: NA
clone size: many
V gene: TRBV18

CDR3 DNA: TGCAGTGCGACCACAGGGCCGAACGGGGGAGCTTTCTTT
CDR3 protein: CSATTGPNGGAFF
J gene: TRBJ1-1
D gene: NA
clone size: many
V gene: TRBV20-1

CDR3 DNA: TGTGCCTCCTGCGACGGGGGCGACGAGCAGTACTTC
CDR3 protein: CASCDGGDEQYF
J gene: TRBJ2-7
D gene: NA
clone size: many
V gene: TRBV12-3/TRBV12-4

CDR3 DNA: TGTGCCAGTAGTATAGGTGCTAGCGGTTACAATGAGCAGTTCTTC
CDR3 protein: CASSIGASGYNEQFF
J gene: TRBJ2-1
D gene: TRBD2
clone size: few
V gene: TRBV19

CDR3 DNA: TGTGCCAGCAGCAGGACAGGGGGTCGAGGGACAGATACGCAGTATTTT
CDR3 protein: CASSRTGGRGTDTQYF
J gene: TRBJ2-3
D gene: TRBD1
clone size: many
V gene: TRBV7-8

CDR3 DNA: TGTGCCAGCAGCTCCCGAGCGTTACAGGGTTCCAATCAGCCCCAGCATTTT
CDR3 protein: CASSSRALQGSNQPQHF
J gene: TRBJ1-5
D gene: NA
clone size: NA
V gene: TRBV7-2

CDR3 DNA: TGTGCCACCGAGGGGGGAGATACGCAGTATTTT
CDR3 protein: CATEGGDTQYF
J gene: TRBJ2-3
D gene: NA
clone size: once
V gene: TRBV6-1

CDR3 DNA: TGTGCCTGGGAAACCAAGGGACAGGGGGCTCTTCGGGAGCAGTACTTC
CDR3 protein: CAWETKGQGALREQYF
J gene: TRBJ2-7
D gene: TRBD1
clone size: NA
V gene: TRBV30

CDR3 DNA: TGCAGTGCTAGGGGACAGGGCAATGAAGCTTTCTTT
CDR3 protein: CSARGQGNEAFF
J gene: TRBJ1-1
D gene: TRBD1
clone size: many
V gene: TRBV20-1

CDR3 DNA: TGTGCCAGCAGTTTTCCAGACAGGGGCGAGCAGTACTTC
CDR3 protein: CASSFPDRGEQYF
J gene: TRBJ2-7
D gene: TRBD1
clone size: few
V gene: TRBV28

CDR3 DNA: TGTGCCAGCAGTATGACAGGGGGGCATGGCTACACCTTC
CDR3 protein: CASSMTGGHGYTF
J gene: TRBJ1-2
D gene: TRBD1
clone size: NA
V gene: TRBV6-1

CDR3 DNA: TGTGCCACCAGTGATCAGGGGAAGGAGGGATCCTACGAGCAGTACTTC
CDR3 protein: CATSDQGKEGSYEQYF
J gene: TRBJ2-7
D gene: NA
clone size: many
V gene: TRBV24-1

CDR3 DNA: TGTGCCAGCAGCCCAGGACTAGCGGGAGGGCGGACAGATACGCAGTATTTT
CDR3 protein: CASSPGLAGGRTDTQYF
J gene: TRBJ2-3
D gene: TRBD2
clone size: many
V gene: TRBV11-3

CDR3 DNA: TGTGCCAGCGTGGGCGATGGATCGTTGAGAAATGAGCAGTTCTTC
CDR3 protein: CASVGDGSLRNEQFF
J gene: TRBJ2-1
D gene: NA
clone size: many
V gene: TRBV2

CDR3 DNA: TGTGCCAGCAACCAGGCATCCTCACCCCTCCACTTT
CDR3 protein: CASNQASSPLHF
J gene: TRBJ1-6
D gene: NA
clone size: NA
V gene: TRBV5-6

CDR3 DNA: TGCAGTGCTCCCACCCTAGGACAGGGGGAGGATACGCAGTATTTT
CDR3 protein: CSAPTLGQGEDTQYF
J gene: TRBJ2-3
D gene: TRBD1
clone size: many
V gene: TRBV20-1

CDR3 DNA: TGTGCCAGCAGCACCCAAGTAGGGAACTATGGCTACACCTTC
CDR3 protein: CASSTQVGNYGYTF
J gene: TRBJ1-2
D gene: NA
clone size: many
V gene: TRBV11-2

CDR3 DNA: TGTGCCAGCTCACCATCGACAGGGAGCACCGGGGAGCTGTTTTTT
CDR3 protein: CASSPSTGSTGELFF
J gene: TRBJ2-2
D gene: TRBD1
clone size: many
V gene: TRBV18

CDR3 DNA: TGTGCCAGCACAAGGACTCGGGAAGCTTTCTTT
CDR3 protein: CASTRTREAFF
J gene: TRBJ1-1
D gene: NA
clone size: many
V gene: TRBV11-2

CDR3 DNA: TGTGCCAGCAGCCAAGTATGGGGGTCGGCTTTCTTT
CDR3 protein: CASSQVWGSAFF
J gene: TRBJ1-1
D gene: NA
clone size: many
V gene: TRBV3-1

CDR3 DNA: TGTGCCACCTCGATCCTTGGGAATTACGAGCAGTACTTC
CDR3 protein: CATSILGNYEQYF
J gene: TRBJ2-7
D gene: NA
clone size: few
V gene: TRBV6-2/TRBV6-3

CDR3 DNA: TGTGCCACCTCTACCCTCTACTCTGGAAACACCATATATTTT
CDR3 protein: CATSTLYSGNTIYF
J gene: TRBJ1-3
D gene: NA
clone size: NA
V gene: TRBV5-6

CDR3 DNA: TGTGCCAGCAGCTTGTTTGGGACAGGGGCGCAGGATGGCTACACCTTC
CDR3 protein: CASSLFGTGAQDGYTF
J gene: TRBJ1-2
D gene: TRBD1
clone size: NA
V gene: TRBV5-6

CDR3 DNA: TGCGCCAGCAGCCAAGAGGGTAGCGGCTTTTACGAGCAGTACTTC
CDR3 protein: CASSQEGSGFYEQYF
J gene: TRBJ2-7
D gene: NA
clone size: NA
V gene: TRBV4-1

CDR3 DNA: TGTGCCAGCAGTACTAGCGGGAGTAACAATGAGCAGTTCTTC
CDR3 protein: CASSTSGSNNEQFF
J gene: TRBJ2-1
D gene: TRBD2
clone size: many
V gene: TRBV6-2/TRBV6-3

CDR3 DNA: TGTGCCAGCAGTTACTCGCCTGGGGTCTACGAGCAGTACTTC
CDR3 protein: CASSYSPGVYEQYF
J gene: TRBJ2-7
D gene: NA
clone size: many
V gene: TRBV6-2/TRBV6-3

CDR3 DNA: TGTGCCAGCGCGACAGGGGAGGGTGAGACCCAGTACTTC
CDR3 protein: CASATGEGETQYF
J gene: TRBJ2-5
D gene: NA
clone size: many
V gene: TRBV7-6

CDR3 DNA: TGCGCCAGCAGCCAAGGAGGAGTGAGGGGCTCCTACGAGCAGTACTTC
CDR3 protein: CASSQGGVRGSYEQYF
J gene: TRBJ2-7
D gene: NA
clone size: NA
V gene: TRBV4-1

CDR3 DNA: TGTGCCAGCAGTTCCCCGGGACTAGCGGGGCGGTTCTTC
CDR3 protein: CASSSPGLAGRFF
J gene: TRBJ2-1
D gene: TRBD2
clone size: NA
V gene: TRBV27

CDR3 DNA: TGTGCCAGCAGCTTAGGCCAGGCGGATACCTACGAGCAGTACTTC
CDR3 protein: CASSLGQADTYEQYF
J gene: TRBJ2-7
D gene: NA
clone size: many
V gene: TRBV11-2

CDR3 DNA: TGTGCCAGCAGCTTAATAGGAGGCGGGGAGCTGTTTTTT
CDR3 protein: CASSLIGGGELFF
J gene: TRBJ2-2
D gene: NA
clone size: many
V gene: TRBV11-3

CDR3 DNA: TGTGCCAGCAGTTTAGCCCGACTAGCGGGAGGTCACACAGATACGCAGTATTTT
CDR3 protein: CASSLARLAGGHTDTQYF
J gene: TRBJ2-3
D gene: TRBD2
clone size: many
V gene: TRBV12-3/TRBV12-4

CDR3 DNA: TGTGCCAGCAGTCTTACTATAGGTAGCAATCAGCCCCAGCATTTT
CDR3 protein: CASSLTIGSNQPQHF
J gene: TRBJ1-5
D gene: NA
clone size: many
V gene: TRBV12-3/TRBV12-4

CDR3 DNA: TGCAGTGCCTCCCAGGACAGTAATGAAAAACTGTTTTTT
CDR3 protein: CSASQDSNEKLFF
J gene: TRBJ1-4
D gene: NA
clone size: many
V gene: TRBV20-1

CDR3 DNA: TGTGCCAGCAGTTACTCGATTGGGACCCGGGGCAATCAGCCCCAGCATTTT
CDR3 protein: CASSYSIGTRGNQPQHF
J gene: TRBJ1-5
D gene: NA
clone size: many
V gene: TRBV6-2/TRBV6-3

CDR3 DNA: TGCAGTGCTAGGACTAGCGGGTGCTACAATGAGCAGTTCTTC
CDR3 protein: CSARTSGCYNEQFF
J gene: TRBJ2-1
D gene: TRBD2
clone size: NA
V gene: TRBV20-1

CDR3 DNA: TGTGCCATCAGTGACACAGATTTTGCGGGGGAGGAGCTGTTTTTT
CDR3 protein: CAISDTDFAGEELFF
J gene: TRBJ2-2
D gene: TRBD2
clone size: many
V gene: TRBV10-3

CDR3 DNA: TGTGCCCGGAGTGTAGAGAGGGAGCAAGTTGGTCCACCCCTCCACTTT
CDR3 protein: CARSVEREQVGPPLHF
J gene: TRBJ1-6
D gene: NA
clone size: NA
V gene: TRBV30

CDR3 DNA: TGTGCCAGCAGCTCGTCCCTAGCGGGAGGAGGGTCCTACGAGCAGTACTTC
CDR3 protein: CASSSSLAGGGSYEQYF
J gene: TRBJ2-7
D gene: TRBD2
clone size: once
V gene: TRBV7-9

CDR3 DNA: TGTGCCAGCAGTGATTTAGCCGGGGCCTCCTACGAGCAGTACTTC
CDR3 protein: CASSDLAGASYEQYF
J gene: TRBJ2-7
D gene: NA
clone size: many
V gene: TRBV6-1

CDR3 DNA: TGTGCCAGCAGTTTAAGGGAGTTGGGAAATGAGCAGTTCTTC
CDR3 protein: CASSLRELGNEQFF
J gene: TRBJ2-1
D gene: NA
clone size: few
V gene: TRBV28